These 6 T cell receptor beta chains were sequenced from one sample in a study of beta chain features in type 1 diabetes. Broader study findings: Shortening of TCRB CDR3s, moderate but significant, appeared in all four CD4+ subsets of Type 1 diabetes patients.

Their target antigens are unknown. Expressed TCRB transcripts were sequenced because the isolated RNA had all been reverse transcribed beforehand. The method was immunoSEQ multiplex PCR; TCRdb's version includes in-frame clones alone and lacks a portion of them. The sample records 120,000 to 150,000 clones, 10% to 15% being singletons. Sequenced: central memory CD4+ T cells from blood. The origin of the receptors is a man younger than 30 with type 1 diabetes.

The chain uses TRBV29-1 and TRBJ2-5; 7 nucleotides align to TRBD1. The assigned J gene may be wrong: the sequence end matches TRBJ2-7 better. The germline V gene encodes CDR1 SQVTM and CDR2 ANQGSEA. There are 13 residues in the CDR3. As DNA, the CDR3 is TGCAGCGCCACAGGGGACCCCTCCTACGAGCAGTACTTC. It yields the protein CSATGDPSYEQYF.

This clone was seen a few times. Other DNA sequences within the sample encode an identical CDR3. This chain joins TRBV5-1 and TRBJ1-1; tentative D call: TRBD1 (5 bases). The CDR3 is 15 amino acids. Germline values: CDR1 SGHRS, CDR2 YFSETQ. Trimming cost V 0 bases and J 1 base, with 10 bases left between them. CDR3 nucleotide sequence: TGCGCCAGCAGCTTGGAGGGACTCAAGAACACTGAAGCTTTCTTT. This translates into CASSLEGLKNTEAFF.

This clone was seen a few times. The chain recombines TRBV2 with TRBJ1-1, with D perhaps matching TRBD1 (5 bases). This CDR3 has 11 residues. CDR1 is SNHLY, CDR2 FYNNEI, per germline. The germline V and J ends were trimmed by 8 bases and 5 bases, with 9 bases remaining between them. This CDR3 is CASGKGTEAFF. The CDR3 DNA reads as TGTGCCAGCGGGAAGGGGACTGAAGCTTTCTTT.

V usage is TRBV19 and J usage is TRBJ2-2; TRBD1 matches 7 bases. The CDR3 runs 15 residues. Trimming cost V 7 bases and J 4 bases; bases outside gene matches: 9. Germline V gene data show CDR1 as LNHDA and CDR2 as SQIVND (reference sequence). The CDR3, as DNA: TGTGCCAGTACCTTACAGGGGCTTGGCACCGGGGAGCTGTTTTTT. This translates into CASTLQGLGTGELFF.

This clone was detected many times. The chain couples TRBV5-1 to TRBJ1-1; no clear D gene. Germline assignment: CDR1 SGHRS and CDR2 YFSETQ. The CDR3 runs 14 residues. V lost 4 bases to trimming and J lost 1 base, with 11 bases between them. Written as DNA, the CDR3 is TGCGCCAGCAGCATTTTGACGGAGAACACTGAAGCTTTCTTT. This encodes CASSILTENTEAFF. The whole variable domain, filled in from reference TRBV5-1 and TRBJ1-1, reads KAGVTQTPRYLIKTRGQQVTLSCSPISGHRSVSWYQQTPGQGLQFLFEYFSETQRNKGNFPGRFSGRQFSNSRSEMNVSTLELGDSALYLCASSILTENTEAFFGQGTRLTVV.

This sequence joins TRBV2 and TRBJ2-4, with D perhaps TRBD2 (5 bases). The ends were cut back, 3 bases at V and 2 bases at J, with 11 bases in the middle. This CDR3 contains 15 residues. Germline V gives CDR1 SNHLY, CDR2 FYNNEI. CDR3 sequence (DNA): TGTGCCAGCAGTGACGAGGGCTTGACCAAAAACATTCAGTACTTC. This translates into CASSDEGLTKNIQYF.